Following are 17 T cell receptor beta chains from one sample sequenced in a study of T cells after posttransplantation cyclophosphamide. Profiled with immunoSEQ multiplex PCR; TCRdb holds only in-frame clones, not every one. The sample contains 25,000 to 35,000 clones, none of them singletons. Sequencing was carried out using PBMCs. All receptors derive from a woman aged 30 to 39 in good health and a related stem cell transplant donor.

This clone showed up many times. The V gene is TRBV4-2, the J gene TRBJ1-1, with D possibly being TRBD1 (5 bases). V was shortened by 4 bases and J by 0 bases, with 15 bases between the two germline ends. This CDR3 contains 16 residues. The germline V gene has CDR1 LGHNA and CDR2 YNFKEQ. The CDR3 sequence: CASSPTGGTMNTEAFF. CDR3 coding DNA: TGTGCCAGCAGCCCTACGGGGGGGACCATGAACACTGAAGCTTTCTTT.

The chain couples TRBV28 to TRBJ1-6; TRBD1 matches 9 bases. The V gene end was trimmed by 6 bases and the J gene end by 5 bases; junction bases not matched to a gene: 2. The CDR3 has 14 amino acids. CDR1 is MDHEN, CDR2 SYDVKM, per germline. Here the CDR3 reads CASSWDRDNSPLHF. In DNA, the CDR3 is TGTGCCAGCAGCTGGGACAGGGATAATTCACCCCTCCACTTT.

This clone has ten or more counts. The chain uses TRBV10-3 and TRBJ2-1; TRBD2 agrees at 9 bases. The length of the CDR3 is 17 residues. The V segment lost 0 bases and the J segment 7 bases; nucleotides outside the gene matches: 10. Germline CDR1 is ENHRY and CDR2 is SYGVKD. CDR3 sequence reads: CAISESSGRGGRNEQFF. Here the CDR3 DNA reads TGTGCCATCAGTGAGTCGTCAGGGCGGGGGGGGAGAAATGAGCAGTTCTTC.

The sample holds a few counts of this clone. V and J are TRBV6-1 and TRBJ2-1; 8 bases agree with TRBD2. Germline-derived CDR1 and CDR2 are MNHNS and SASEGT. V was pared by 5 bases and J by 4 bases, with 7 bases of the junction left unmatched. The CDR3 sequence is 15 residues long. Written as DNA, the CDR3 is TGTGCCAGCAGTATGGCAAGCGGGGGTTACAATGAGCAGTTCTTC. Amino acids: CASSMASGGYNEQFF.

This clone was seen repeatedly, ten times or more. The V call is TRBV18, the J call TRBJ1-3; 7 bases align to TRBD1. The CDR3 consists of 14 residues. Germline loops: CDR1 KGHSH, CDR2 LQKENI. V shed 4 bases, J shed 4 bases, and the junction held 4 bases outside the gene matches. The CDR3 nucleotides read TGTGCCAGCTCACGACAGGGAGCAGGAAACACCATATATTTT. Encoded protein: CASSRQGAGNTIYF.

V usage is TRBV6-2 or TRBV6-3 and J usage is TRBJ1-1; 9 bases map to TRBD1. With V trimmed by 0 bases and J by 0 bases, 5 bases remained unmatched. CDR3 length: 17 amino acids. CDR1 and CDR2 from the germline V gene are MNHEY and SVGEGT. DNA of the CDR3: TGTGCCAGCAGTTACTCGGGACAGGGAATGTTGAACACTGAAGCTTTCTTT. It yields the protein CASSYSGQGMLNTEAFF.

This clone was seen ten or more times. V usage is TRBV7-2 and J usage is TRBJ1-1; 8 bases are shared with TRBD1. Trimming cost V 4 bases and J 4 bases; bases outside gene matches: 5. CDR3 length: 14 amino acids. CDR1 and CDR2 (germline): SGHTA, FQGNSA. The CDR3 loop is CASSSRGQSTEAFF. The CDR3 DNA is TGTGCCAGCAGCTCCAGGGGGCAGAGCACTGAAGCTTTCTTT.

In its sample, this clone was seen many times. The V gene is TRBV7-9, the J gene TRBJ2-2; 9 nucleotides match TRBD2. The CDR3 is 17 amino acids. The germline V gene encodes CDR1 SEHNR and CDR2 FQNEAQ (reference sequence). V gave up 2 bases and J gave up 5 bases; unmatched junction bases: 9. In nucleotides, the CDR3 is TGTGCCAGCAGCTTAAAAGTGCGCGGGGGGGCTACCGGGGAGCTGTTTTTT. Its protein product is CASSLKVRGGATGELFF.

This clone was counted ten times or more. This chain joins TRBV2 and TRBJ1-1; 9 bases match TRBD1. This CDR3 is built from 15 residues. CDR1 and CDR2 from the germline V gene are SNHLY and FYNNEI. V dropped 0 bases and J dropped 4; count of bases not matched to a gene: 3. CDR3 DNA sequence: TGTGCCAGCAGTGAAGCGACAGGGGGGATCACTGAAGCTTTCTTT. Protein sequence: CASSEATGGITEAFF.

Many counts were recorded for this clone. This rearrangement joins TRBV5-1 to TRBJ2-2; perhaps TRBD1 as D (6 bases). Germline V gives CDR1 SGHRS, CDR2 YFSETQ. The germline V and J ends were trimmed by 3 bases and 4 bases, with 13 bases remaining between them. This CDR3 region has 15 residues. CDR3 in DNA: TGCGCCAGCAGCTACCAGGGGACGGGCACCGGGGAGCTGTTTTTT. The encoded protein is CASSYQGTGTGELFF.

At least ten counts were recorded for this clone. V gene TRBV18 combines with J gene TRBJ2-1; the match to TRBD2 covers 12 bases. The CDR3 extends over 15 amino acids. Trimming at V came to 2 bases and at J to 6 bases, leaving 2 bases not matched to a gene. Per germline, CDR1 KGHSH and CDR2 LQKENI. The CDR3 DNA follows: TGTGCCAGCTCACCAGCTAGCGGGGGGGTCAATGAGCAGTTCTTC. Residues: CASSPASGGVNEQFF.

Many counts were recorded for this clone. The same CDR3 arises from other DNA sequences in this sample as well. The chain recombines TRBV30 with TRBJ1-1; D perhaps matches TRBD1 (6 bases). This CDR3 is 13 amino acids long. Trimming removed 1 base from V and 1 base from J, with 7 bases in between. The germline CDR1 and CDR2 sequences are GTSNPN and SVGIG (reference sequence). In DNA form, the CDR3 reads TGTGCCTGGAGTGCGACAGGGAACACTGAAGCTTTCTTT. It specifies CAWSATGNTEAFF.

In its sample, this clone was seen many times. The V and J genes are TRBV14 and TRBJ1-1; 8 bases are shared with TRBD1. With 3 bases clipped from V and 1 base from J, the junction kept 4 bases outside the gene matches. This CDR3 region has 15 residues. Germline V gene sequence: CDR1 SGHDN, CDR2 FVKESK. The CDR3 region is CASSQRTGWNTEAFF. CDR3 nucleotides: TGTGCCAGCAGCCAGAGGACAGGGTGGAACACTGAAGCTTTCTTT. Full variable domain (remainder filled in from reference TRBV14 and TRBJ1-1): EAGVTQFPSHSVIEKGQTVTLRCDPISGHDNLYWYRRVMGKEIKFLLHFVKESKQDESGMPNNRFLAERTGGTYSTLKVQPAELEDSGVYFCASSQRTGWNTEAFFGQGTRLTVV.

This clone has a count of ten or more. The gene calls are TRBV4-2 and TRBJ1-4; D unclear. The V gene's germline CDR1 is LGHNA and CDR2 YNFKEQ. CDR3 length equals 14 residues. V lost 4 bases and J lost 3, with 9 bases in between. CDR3 sequence (DNA): TGTGCCAGCAGCCCGGTTGCTGCTAATGAAAAACTGTTTTTT. Its protein product is CASSPVAANEKLFF.

This clone was counted between two and nine times. CDR3 sequence (DNA): TGTGCCAGCACCCTCACTTCCTACTCTGGAAACACCATATATTTT. Translating it yields CASTLTSYSGNTIYF. This sequence joins TRBV12-3 or TRBV12-4 and TRBJ1-3; no clear D gene. CDR3 size: 15 residues. V lost 7 bases, J lost 0 bases, and 13 bases lay in between.

At least ten counts were recorded for this clone. The rearrangement uses TRBV4-3 and TRBJ2-3; 8 bases align to TRBD2. The CDR3 covers 19 residues. CDR1 LGHNA and CDR2 YSLEER come from the germline V gene. V lost 0 bases, J lost 4 bases, and 15 bases stayed unmatched. The CDR3 sequence is CASSQDGTTTGGGADTQYF. In nucleotides, the CDR3 is TGCGCCAGCAGCCAAGATGGGACGACGACGGGGGGGGGCGCAGATACGCAGTATTTT.

This clone was detected many times. The chain is built from TRBV6-2 or TRBV6-3 and TRBJ2-4, with 7 bases matching TRBD2. Losses at the gene ends were 5 bases for V and 7 bases for J; bases not matched to a gene: 11. Germline CDR1 reads MNHEY; CDR2 reads SVGEGT. The CDR3 loop spans 15 amino acids. This CDR3 reads CASSLLGGSGNIQYF. In nucleotides, the CDR3 is TGTGCCAGCAGTCTTTTGGGAGGGTCAGGGAACATTCAGTACTTC.